Below are 30 T cell receptor beta chains sequenced from a single sample in a study of human T cells and chemical hapten exposure. Time point here: patch test 1, 2 weeks after DPC sensitization. Documented treatment: therapeutic diphenylcyclopropenone sensitization with weekly scalp DPC. TCRdb processed the RACE reads anew with MiXCR; each CDR3 protein has one entry. The data hold 75,000 to 90,000 distinct CDR3 sequences, with around 7.8% observed a single time. The sample in question was whole blood, obtained in connection with sensitization to the hapten diphenylcyclopropenone (DPC). Receptors were obtained from a woman aged 30 to 39 with alopecia areata. Some clones in this sample may be carry-over from other donors' samples.

This clonotype occurred a few times. V usage is TRBV20-1 and J usage is TRBJ2-7; a weak D match, TRBD2 (5 bases). This CDR3 contains 11 residues. CDR1 and CDR2 from the germline V gene are DFQATT and SNEGSKA (reference sequence). V dropped 6 bases and J dropped 7 bases, with 13 bases sitting between them. CDR3 in DNA: TGCAGTGCCGGAGAAAGAGGGGAGCAGTACTTC. Residues: CSAGERGEQYF.

In this sample, this clonotype turned up many times. The chain joins TRBV7-2 to TRBJ2-3; D call uncertain. V was clipped by 7 bases and J by 6 bases, with 8 bases between them. This CDR3 is 11 amino acids long. Germline V CDR1 and CDR2: SGHTA, FQGNSA. CDR3 loop: CASTSTDTQYF. The DNA for the CDR3 is TGTGCCAGCACCTCTACCGATACGCAGTATTTT. The full variable domain, completed using reference TRBV7-2 and TRBJ2-3, is GAGVSQSPSNKVTEKGKDVELRCDPISGHTALYWYRQSLGQGLEFLIYFQGNSAPDKSGLPSDRFSAERTGGSVSTLTIQRTQQEDSAVYLCASTSTDTQYFGPGTRLTVL.

In its sample, this clonotype was seen many times. The CDR3 DNA sequence: TGCAGTGCTAGAGATCCGACAGATCCCTACGAGCAGTACTTC. This sequence encodes CSARDPTDPYEQYF. The chain recombines TRBV20-1 with TRBJ2-7, with D perhaps matching TRBD1 (5 bases). V was cut by 0 bases and J by 2 bases, with 11 bases left in between. This CDR3 has 14 amino acids. Germline V gene sequence: CDR1 DFQATT, CDR2 SNEGSKA (reference sequence).

This clonotype has a handful of counts. The gene calls are TRBV6-1 and TRBJ1-1, with 8 bases lining up with TRBD1. Per the germline V gene, CDR1 is MNHNS and CDR2 is SASEGT. V shed 6 bases and J 6 bases; nucleotides not matched to a gene: 9. CDR3 size: 14 residues. CDR3 coding DNA: TGTGCCAGCAGATCGACAGGGGTCTCATCTGAAGCTTTCTTT. Its protein product is CASRSTGVSSEAFF.

The chain links TRBV2 to TRBJ1-5, with D hard to call. The length of the CDR3 is 14 residues. CDR1 SNHLY and CDR2 FYNNEI come from the germline V gene. V shed 7 bases and J shed 7 bases, with 17 bases lying between them. For the CDR3, the DNA is TGTGCCAGCACCGCAAGAAGACCAGAGCAGCCCCAGCATTTT. Translation: CASTARRPEQPQHF.

This clonotype was seen repeatedly, ten times or more. The genes are TRBV30 and TRBJ2-7; D not certain. V was pared by 1 base and J by 7 bases, with 17 bases between. Per germline, CDR1 GTSNPN and CDR2 SVGIG (reference sequence). This CDR3 has 14 amino acids. In DNA, the CDR3 is TGTGCCTGGAGTGCCAGACCCAACACCCCTGAGCAGTACTTC. This sequence encodes CAWSARPNTPEQYF.

This clonotype was picked up many times. This chain uses TRBV6-6 with TRBJ1-4, with TRBD1 as a possible D gene (5 bases). The V end was cut by 6 bases, the J end by 7 bases, with 30 bases between. The CDR3 is made up of 19 amino acids. Germline assignment: CDR1 MNHNY and CDR2 SVGAGI (reference sequence). CDR3 region: CASRKKTLGNRILSEKLFF. CDR3 in DNA: TGTGCCAGCAGAAAAAAAACGTTGGGGAACAGGATCCTGAGTGAAAAACTGTTTTTT.

The gene calls are TRBV5-1 and TRBJ2-7, with 8 bases lining up with TRBD1. CDR1 and CDR2 from the germline V gene are SGHRS and YFSETQ. There are 15 residues in the CDR3. V shed 0 bases, J shed 1 base, and the junction held 3 bases outside the gene matches. This CDR3 reads CASSLAGTGSYEQYF. Written as DNA, the CDR3 is TGCGCCAGCAGCTTGGCAGGGACAGGATCCTACGAGCAGTACTTC.

This chain joins TRBV7-2 and TRBJ2-3; possibly TRBD2 for D (5 bases). CDR1 is SGHTA, CDR2 FQGNSA, per germline. V lost 5 bases and J 7 bases, leaving 10 bases between the germline ends. The CDR3 is 12 residues long. CDR3 sequence reads: CASSPPGYTQYF. The CDR3 DNA reads as TGTGCCAGCAGCCCACCGGGGTATACGCAGTATTTT.

This clonotype was detected ten times or more. The chain couples TRBV12-3 or TRBV12-4 to TRBJ2-4; perhaps TRBD2 as D (6 bases). The CDR3 contains 14 residues. Trimming left V 6 bases short and J 6 bases short, with 15 bases between. The DNA of the CDR3 is TGTGCCAGCAGAAGAAAGGAGGAGGGAAACATTCAGTACTTC. Amino acids: CASRRKEEGNIQYF.

The rearrangement joins TRBV20-1 to TRBJ1-5, with 7 bases that match TRBD1. There are 15 residues in the CDR3. With 4 bases clipped from V and 0 bases from J, the junction kept 6 bases outside the gene matches. Per germline, CDR1 DFQATT and CDR2 SNEGSKA (reference sequence). The CDR3 DNA reads TGCAGTGCTATGGGGGACAGATCTAGCAATCAGCCCCAGCATTTT. Translating gives CSAMGDRSSNQPQHF.

This clonotype was recorded at least ten times. The chain uses TRBV6-5 and TRBJ1-5, with 8 bases that match TRBD1. The CDR3 length is 14 residues. The germline gives CDR1 MNHEY, CDR2 SVGAGI. V lost 6 bases to trimming and J lost 3 bases; unmatched junction nucleotides: 4. The DNA of the CDR3 is TGTGCCAGCAGGACAGGGGCCTTCAATCAGCCCCAGCATTTT. It yields the protein CASRTGAFNQPQHF.

The J gene is TRBJ2-7, the V gene TRBV5-1; TRBD1 aligns across 7 bases. After removal of 3 bases from V and 5 bases from J, the junction contained 2 bases not matched to a gene. The CDR3 contains 12 residues. Germline V lookup: CDR1 SGHRS, CDR2 YFSETQ. The CDR3 sequence is CASSSQGDEQYF. The DNA of the CDR3 is TGCGCCAGCAGCTCCCAGGGGGACGAGCAGTACTTC.

This clonotype has ten or more counts. V gene TRBV6-6 combines with J gene TRBJ1-1; tentative D call: TRBD1 (6 bases). The germline V gene encodes CDR1 MNHNY and CDR2 SVGAGI (reference sequence). Trimming took off 0 bases at V and 7 bases at J, with 9 bases between the two ends. The CDR3 contains 13 residues. The chain's CDR3 is CASSYSQGIEAFF. The CDR3 DNA is TGTGCCAGCAGTTACTCTCAGGGGATTGAAGCTTTCTTT.

The chain employs TRBV19 and TRBJ2-1; D tentatively reads TRBD1 or TRBD2 (5 bases each). V was trimmed by 6 bases and J by 7 bases, leaving 13 bases between them. The length of the CDR3 is 13 residues. Per the germline V gene, CDR1 is LNHDA and CDR2 is SQIVND (reference sequence). The CDR3, as DNA: TGTGCCAGTAGGGGACGGGCGCGGAATGAGCAGTTCTTC. Protein: CASRGRARNEQFF.

This clonotype was recorded at least ten times. This chain links TRBV28 with TRBJ1-4; D ambiguous. V was clipped by 3 bases and J by 6 bases, with 20 bases between them. Germline lookup yields CDR1 MDHEN and CDR2 SYDVKM. The CDR3 consists of 17 residues. CDR3 residues: CASSFQYAAIHYEKLFF. The CDR3 DNA reads as TGTGCCAGCAGTTTTCAGTATGCGGCGATCCATTATGAAAAACTGTTTTTT.

The sample holds many counts of this clonotype. This rearrangement joins TRBV21-1 to TRBJ2-7; the table assigns TRBD1, which was not confirmed against the DNA. TRBV21-1 is tagged as a pseudogene. This CDR3 comprises 17 residues. Written as DNA, the CDR3 is TGTGCCAGCAGCAAAGTTCTTGCGGGACAGATCCCTTACGAGCAGTACTTC. It translates to CASSKVLAGQIPYEQYF.

This rearrangement joins TRBV20-1 to TRBJ2-2; unclear D gene. CDR3 length equals 12 residues. CDR1 is DFQATT and CDR2 is SNEGSKA in the germline V gene (reference sequence). Trimming stripped 3 bases from V and 6 bases from J, with 8 bases between. This CDR3 reads CSASGEPGELFF. The CDR3 DNA follows: TGCAGTGCTAGTGGGGAACCCGGGGAGCTGTTTTTT.

This clonotype appeared many times. The chain couples TRBV5-1 to TRBJ1-1, with D possibly TRBD1 on 5 matching bases. The germline gives CDR1 SGHRS, CDR2 YFSETQ. The CDR3 runs to 17 residues. The germline V and J ends were trimmed by 3 bases and 4 bases, with 22 bases remaining between them. The CDR3 region is CASSSGPVGAEGTEAFF. As DNA, the CDR3 is TGCGCCAGCAGCTCAGGACCTGTTGGGGCAGAAGGCACTGAAGCTTTCTTT.

This clonotype was seen ten or more times. The V and J genes are TRBV30 and TRBJ2-7, with 8 positions matching TRBD1. CDR3 size: 15 residues. Per germline, CDR1 GTSNPN and CDR2 SVGIG (reference sequence). V gave up 5 bases and J gave up 3 bases; unmatched junction bases: 12. DNA of the CDR3: TGTGCCTGGTTATCCCTCGGACAGGGTTTCTACGAGCAGTACTTC. Protein product: CAWLSLGQGFYEQYF.

This clonotype has just a few counts. The chain uses TRBV27 and TRBJ2-2; possibly TRBD2 for D (7 bases). With 3 bases removed from V and 8 bases from J, the gap between germline ends came to 16 bases. This CDR3 contains 15 residues. CDR1 and CDR2 from the germline V gene are MNHEY and SMNVEV (reference sequence). The CDR3 reads CASSFLRGGPGELFF. DNA for the CDR3: TGTGCCAGCAGTTTTTTGAGGGGGGGCCCTGGGGAGCTGTTTTTT.

V and J are TRBV21-1 and TRBJ2-7; TRBD1 reflects the table's D call only, with no check against the DNA. TRBV21-1 is designated a pseudogene. This CDR3 has 16 amino acids. CDR3 coding DNA: TGTGCCAGCAGCTTTCCTTCAGGGGGCAGGGCCTACGAGCAGTACTTC. This translates into CASSFPSGGRAYEQYF.

In this sample, this clonotype turned up many times. This chain joins TRBV12-3 or TRBV12-4 and TRBJ1-1, with 7 bases lining up with TRBD1. The V segment lost 1 base and the J segment 3 bases; nucleotides outside the gene matches: 5. The CDR3 has 15 residues. The CDR3 loop reads CASSLVPGGYTEAFF. CDR3 nucleotides: TGTGCCAGCAGTTTAGTCCCAGGGGGTTACACTGAAGCTTTCTTT.

Notes on this clonotype: One junction end disagrees with the germline gene, perhaps due to a read error. V is TRBV7-9 and J is TRBJ1-2; unclear D gene. The CDR3 length is 12 residues. Germline CDR1 is SEHNR and CDR2 is FQNEAQ (reference sequence). The CDR3 DNA reads TGTGCCAGCAGGCTCGCGGGGTCTGGCTACGCCTTC. Translating gives CASRLAGSGYAF.

Ten or more counts support this clonotype. The chain carries TRBV19 and TRBJ1-2; TRBD1 matches at 8 bases. Unmatched junction bases numbered 4, after V lost 6 bases and J lost 4 bases. Germline V gene sequence: CDR1 LNHDA, CDR2 SQIVND (reference sequence). The CDR3 extends over 13 amino acids. In nucleotides, the CDR3 is TGTGCCAGTAGCTCGACAGGGGCCTATGGCTACACCTTC. Its translation: CASSSTGAYGYTF.

This clonotype showed up many times. The chain's CDR3 is CASSQMENTEAFF. For the CDR3, the DNA is TGTGCCAGCAGTCAAATGGAGAACACTGAAGCTTTCTTT. The chain has TRBV27 and TRBJ1-1; D gene unclear. Germline CDR1 and CDR2: MNHEY and SMNVEV (reference sequence). This CDR3 spans 13 amino acids. V was pared by 5 bases and J by 1 base, with 8 bases between.

A remark on this clonotype: A much more abundant neighbour one base away suggests this may be a read error. V usage is TRBV14 and J usage is TRBJ1-3, with D maybe TRBD1 (5 bases). Trimming pared 0 bases from V and 0 bases from J, leaving 9 bases between. Per the germline V gene, CDR1 is SGHDN and CDR2 is FVKESK. The CDR3 contains 16 residues. CDR3 protein: CASSQEGETSGNTIYF. CDR3 DNA sequence: TGTGCCAGCAGCCAAGAGGGGGAGACCTCTGGAAACACCATATATTTT.

This clonotype was observed a handful of times. The CDR3 nucleotides are TGTGCCAGCAGTTTATCCCTAAATGAAAAACTGTTTTTT. Its protein is CASSLSLNEKLFF. The chain has TRBV27 and TRBJ1-4; D is unresolved. This CDR3 region has 13 residues. Germline V lookup: CDR1 MNHEY, CDR2 SMNVEV (reference sequence). The V end was cut by 0 bases, the J end by 5 bases, with 4 bases between.

The chain joins TRBV20-1 to TRBJ2-1; TRBD2 matches 7 bases. The CDR3 extends over 12 amino acids. Germline CDR1 is DFQATT and CDR2 is SNEGSKA (reference sequence). V shed 6 bases and J 5 bases; nucleotides not matched to a gene: 4. CDR3: CSASGTNNEQFF. CDR3 sequence (DNA): TGCAGTGCCTCCGGGACTAACAATGAGCAGTTCTTC.

The genes are TRBV18 and TRBJ1-5; D is perhaps TRBD1 (6 bases). CDR1 is KGHSH and CDR2 is LQKENI in the germline V gene. V shed 3 bases and J shed 0 bases, with 12 bases lying between them. The CDR3 runs to 16 residues. The CDR3 is CASSPGSGASNQPQHF. The CDR3, as DNA: TGTGCCAGCTCACCGGGGTCAGGGGCTAGCAATCAGCCCCAGCATTTT.